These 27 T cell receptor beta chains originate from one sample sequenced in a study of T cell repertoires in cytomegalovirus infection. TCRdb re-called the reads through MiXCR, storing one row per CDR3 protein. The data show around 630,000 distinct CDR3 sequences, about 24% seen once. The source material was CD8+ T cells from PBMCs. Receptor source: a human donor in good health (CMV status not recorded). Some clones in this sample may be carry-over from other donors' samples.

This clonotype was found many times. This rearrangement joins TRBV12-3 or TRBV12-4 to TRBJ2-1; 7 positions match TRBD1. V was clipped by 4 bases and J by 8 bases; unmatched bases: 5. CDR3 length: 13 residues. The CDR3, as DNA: TGTGCCAGCAGTTGGACAGGATTGGATGAGCAGTTCTTC. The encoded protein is CASSWTGLDEQFF.

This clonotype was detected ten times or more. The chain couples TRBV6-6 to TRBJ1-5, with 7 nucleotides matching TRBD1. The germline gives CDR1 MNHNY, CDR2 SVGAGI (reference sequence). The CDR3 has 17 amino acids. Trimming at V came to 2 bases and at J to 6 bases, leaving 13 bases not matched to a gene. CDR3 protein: CASSYPGTDRAVQPQHF. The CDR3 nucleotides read TGTGCCAGCAGTTACCCCGGGACAGATCGAGCCGTTCAGCCCCAGCATTTT.

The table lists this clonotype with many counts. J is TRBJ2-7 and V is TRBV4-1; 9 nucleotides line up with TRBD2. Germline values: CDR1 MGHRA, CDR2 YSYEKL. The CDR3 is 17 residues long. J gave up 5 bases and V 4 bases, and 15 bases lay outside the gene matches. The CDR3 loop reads CASSPNPRLAVSDEQYF. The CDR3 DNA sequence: TGCGCCAGCAGCCCCAATCCCCGACTAGCGGTTTCCGACGAGCAGTACTTC.

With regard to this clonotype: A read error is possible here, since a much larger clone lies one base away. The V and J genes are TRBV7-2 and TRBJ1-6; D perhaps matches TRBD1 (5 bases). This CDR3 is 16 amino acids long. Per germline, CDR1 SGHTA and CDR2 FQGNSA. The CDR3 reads CARSLDLGTRGSPLHF. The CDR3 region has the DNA TGTGCCAGGAGCTTAGACCTGGGGACGCGGGGATCACCCCTCCACTTT.

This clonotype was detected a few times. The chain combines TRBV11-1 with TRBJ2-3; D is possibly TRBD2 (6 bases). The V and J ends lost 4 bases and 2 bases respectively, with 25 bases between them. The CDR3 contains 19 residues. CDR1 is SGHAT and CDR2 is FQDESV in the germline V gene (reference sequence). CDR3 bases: TGTGCCAGCAGCTCCCGTGACCAAGAGGCGGGGCGACACACAGATACGCAGTATTTT. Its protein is CASSSRDQEAGRHTDTQYF.

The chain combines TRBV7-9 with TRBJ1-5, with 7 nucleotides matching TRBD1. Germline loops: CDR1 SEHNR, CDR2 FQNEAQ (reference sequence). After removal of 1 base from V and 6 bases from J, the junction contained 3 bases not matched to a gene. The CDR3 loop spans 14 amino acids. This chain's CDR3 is CASSLDPGGQPQHF. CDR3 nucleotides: TGTGCCAGCAGCTTAGATCCAGGGGGTCAGCCCCAGCATTTT.

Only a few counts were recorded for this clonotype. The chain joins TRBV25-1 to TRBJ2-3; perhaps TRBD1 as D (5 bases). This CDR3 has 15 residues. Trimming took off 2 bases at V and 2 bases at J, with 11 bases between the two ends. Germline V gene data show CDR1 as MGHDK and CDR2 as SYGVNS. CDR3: CASSENHRSTDTQYF. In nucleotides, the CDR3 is TGTGCCAGCAGTGAAAACCACAGGTCCACAGATACGCAGTATTTT.

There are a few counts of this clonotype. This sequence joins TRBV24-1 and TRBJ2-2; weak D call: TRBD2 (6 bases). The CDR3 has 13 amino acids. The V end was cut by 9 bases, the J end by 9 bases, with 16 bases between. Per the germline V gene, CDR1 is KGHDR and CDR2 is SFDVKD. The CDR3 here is CATLGGEHRELFF. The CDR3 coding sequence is TGTGCCACCTTGGGAGGAGAACACCGGGAGCTGTTTTTT.

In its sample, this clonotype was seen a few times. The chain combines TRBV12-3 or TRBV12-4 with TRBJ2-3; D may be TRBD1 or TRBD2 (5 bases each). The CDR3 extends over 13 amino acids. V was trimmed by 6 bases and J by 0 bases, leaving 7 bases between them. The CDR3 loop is CASRGDSTDTQYF. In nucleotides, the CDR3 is TGTGCCAGCAGGGGGGACAGCACAGATACGCAGTATTTT.

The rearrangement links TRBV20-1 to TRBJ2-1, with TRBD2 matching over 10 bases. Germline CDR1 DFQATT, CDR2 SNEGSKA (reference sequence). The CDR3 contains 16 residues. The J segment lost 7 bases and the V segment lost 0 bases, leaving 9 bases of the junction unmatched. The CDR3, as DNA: TGCAGTGCTAGAGACTATTTAGCGGGGGGTGGGAATGAGCAGTTCTTC. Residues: CSARDYLAGGGNEQFF.

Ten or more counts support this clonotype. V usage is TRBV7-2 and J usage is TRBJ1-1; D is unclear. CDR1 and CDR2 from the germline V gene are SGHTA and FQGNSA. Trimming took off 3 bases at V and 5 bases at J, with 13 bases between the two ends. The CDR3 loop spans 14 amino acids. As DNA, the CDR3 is TGTGCCAGCAGCTTTCTCGTAGGACTAACTGAAGCTTTCTTT. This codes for CASSFLVGLTEAFF.

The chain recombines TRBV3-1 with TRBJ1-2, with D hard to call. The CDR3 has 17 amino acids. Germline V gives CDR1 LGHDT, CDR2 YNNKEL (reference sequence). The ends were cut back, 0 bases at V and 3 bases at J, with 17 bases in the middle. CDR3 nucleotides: TGTGCCAGCAGCCAAGAGTCGGCAGTATTTGAATACTATGGCTACACCTTC. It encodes CASSQESAVFEYYGYTF. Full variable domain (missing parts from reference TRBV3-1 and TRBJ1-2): DTAVSQTPKYLVTQMGNDKSIKCEQNLGHDTMYWYKQDSKKFLKIMFSYNNKELIINETVPNRFSPKSPDKAHLNLHINSLELGDSAVYFCASSQESAVFEYYGYTFGSGTRLTVV.

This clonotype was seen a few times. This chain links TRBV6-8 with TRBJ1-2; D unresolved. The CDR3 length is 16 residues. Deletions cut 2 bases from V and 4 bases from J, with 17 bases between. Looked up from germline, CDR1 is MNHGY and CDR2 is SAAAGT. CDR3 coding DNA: TGTGCCAGCAGTTACCCAAGGGTGGGAGGCGGCTATGGCTACACCTTC. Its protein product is CASSYPRVGGGYGYTF.

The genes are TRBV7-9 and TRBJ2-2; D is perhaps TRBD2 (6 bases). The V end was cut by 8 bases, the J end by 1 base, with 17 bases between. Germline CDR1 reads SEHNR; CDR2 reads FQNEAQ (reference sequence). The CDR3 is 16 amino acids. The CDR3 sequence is CASGEELALNTGELFF. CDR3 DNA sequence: TGTGCCAGCGGGGAGGAGCTGGCCCTGAACACCGGGGAGCTGTTTTTT.

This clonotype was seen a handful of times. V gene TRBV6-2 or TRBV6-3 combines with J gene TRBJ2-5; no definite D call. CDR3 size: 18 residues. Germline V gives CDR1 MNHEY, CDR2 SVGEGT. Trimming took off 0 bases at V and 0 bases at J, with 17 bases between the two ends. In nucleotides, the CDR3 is TGTGCCAGCAGTTACTCGGGGAAAACCTTACTGGACCAAGAGACCCAGTACTTC. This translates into CASSYSGKTLLDQETQYF.

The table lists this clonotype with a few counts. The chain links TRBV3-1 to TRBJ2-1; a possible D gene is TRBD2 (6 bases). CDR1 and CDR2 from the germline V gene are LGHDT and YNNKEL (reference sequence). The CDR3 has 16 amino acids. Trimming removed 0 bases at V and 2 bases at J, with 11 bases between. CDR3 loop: CASSQEGGMTYNEQFF. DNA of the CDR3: TGTGCCAGCAGCCAAGAAGGAGGGATGACCTACAATGAGCAGTTCTTC.

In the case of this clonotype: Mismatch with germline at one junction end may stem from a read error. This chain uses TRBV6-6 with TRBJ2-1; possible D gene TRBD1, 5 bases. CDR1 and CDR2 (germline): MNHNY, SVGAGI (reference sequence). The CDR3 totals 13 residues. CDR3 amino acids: CASSYSADNERFF. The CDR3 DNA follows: TGTGCCAGCAGTTACTCGGCGGACAATGAGCGGTTCTTC.

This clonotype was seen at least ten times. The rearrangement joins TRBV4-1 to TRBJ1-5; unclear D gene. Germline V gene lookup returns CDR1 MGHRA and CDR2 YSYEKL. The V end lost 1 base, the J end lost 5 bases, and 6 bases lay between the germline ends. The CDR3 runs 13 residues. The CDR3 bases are TGCGCCAGCAGCCAAGGGTCGGATCAGCCCCAGCATTTT. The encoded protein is CASSQGSDQPQHF.

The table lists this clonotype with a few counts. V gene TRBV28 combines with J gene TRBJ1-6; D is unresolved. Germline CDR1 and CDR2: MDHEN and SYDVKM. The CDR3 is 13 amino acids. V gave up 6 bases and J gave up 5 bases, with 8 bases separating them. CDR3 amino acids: CASSHWDNSPLHF. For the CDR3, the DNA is TGTGCCAGCAGCCATTGGGATAATTCACCCCTCCACTTT.

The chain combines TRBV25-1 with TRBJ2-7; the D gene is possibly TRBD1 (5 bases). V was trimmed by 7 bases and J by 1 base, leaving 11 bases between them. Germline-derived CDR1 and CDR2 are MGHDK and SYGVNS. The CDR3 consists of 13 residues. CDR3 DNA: TGTGCCAGCAAAGCCAGGGAATCCTACGAGCAGTACTTC. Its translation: CASKARESYEQYF.

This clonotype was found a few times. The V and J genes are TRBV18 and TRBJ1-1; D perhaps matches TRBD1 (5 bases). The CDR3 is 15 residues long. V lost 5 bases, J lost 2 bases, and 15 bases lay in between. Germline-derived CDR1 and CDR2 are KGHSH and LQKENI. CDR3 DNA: TGTGCCAGCTCAGCGCCCGGGACTAGTAACACTGAAGCTTTCTTT. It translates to CASSAPGTSNTEAFF.

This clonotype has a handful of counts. The CDR3 DNA is TGCGCCAGCAGCCAAACGGATGATAATCAGCCCCAGCATTTT. Its translation: CASSQTDDNQPQHF. The chain employs TRBV4-1 and TRBJ1-5; D unclear. Trimming removed 2 bases from V and 4 bases from J, with 9 bases in between. Germline V gives CDR1 MGHRA, CDR2 YSYEKL. This CDR3 region has 14 residues.

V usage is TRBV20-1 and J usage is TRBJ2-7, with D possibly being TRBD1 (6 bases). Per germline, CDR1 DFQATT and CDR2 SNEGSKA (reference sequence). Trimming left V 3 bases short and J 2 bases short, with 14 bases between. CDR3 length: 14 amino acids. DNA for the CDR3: TGCAGTGCTAGTGACAGGAGATCCCCCTACGAGCAGTACGTC. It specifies CSASDRRSPYEQYV.

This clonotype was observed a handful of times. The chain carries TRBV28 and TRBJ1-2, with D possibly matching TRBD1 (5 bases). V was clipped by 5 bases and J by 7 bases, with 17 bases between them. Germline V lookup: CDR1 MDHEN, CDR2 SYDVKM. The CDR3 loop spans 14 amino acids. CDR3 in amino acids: CASSPGTAKAGYTF. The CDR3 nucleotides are TGTGCCAGCAGTCCGGGGACGGCCAAGGCTGGCTACACCTTC.

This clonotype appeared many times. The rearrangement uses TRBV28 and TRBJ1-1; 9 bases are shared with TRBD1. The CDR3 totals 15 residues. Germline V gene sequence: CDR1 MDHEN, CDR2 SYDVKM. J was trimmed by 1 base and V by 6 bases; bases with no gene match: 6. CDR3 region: CASRPTGGTNTEAFF. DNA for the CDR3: TGTGCCAGCAGGCCGACAGGGGGTACGAACACTGAAGCTTTCTTT.

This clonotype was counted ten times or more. CDR3 loop: CASNMERGGRSYNEQFF. In nucleotides, the CDR3 is TGTGCCAGCAACATGGAACGGGGGGGCCGGTCCTACAATGAGCAGTTCTTC. The chain combines TRBV12-3 or TRBV12-4 with TRBJ2-1, with TRBD2 identical over 8 bases. V was clipped by 7 bases and J by 1 base; unmatched bases: 12. The CDR3 runs 17 residues.

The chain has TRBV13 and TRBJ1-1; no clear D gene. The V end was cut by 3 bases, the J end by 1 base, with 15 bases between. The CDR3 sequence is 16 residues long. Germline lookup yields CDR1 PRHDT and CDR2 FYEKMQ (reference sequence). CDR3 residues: CASSFPSGVTNTEAFF. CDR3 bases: TGTGCCAGCAGCTTTCCCTCCGGGGTTACGAACACTGAAGCTTTCTTT.